Listed below are T cell receptor beta chains from one sample, sequenced in a study of spatial heterogeneity in lung cancer. A single record per CDR3 protein comes from TCRdb applying MiXCR to the 5' RACE reads. The table records 5,000 to 8,000 distinct CDR3 sequences, around 6.7% of them present only once. Sequencing was performed on lung tumor tissue, taken at surgery. These receptors were taken from a male donor with early-stage non-small cell lung cancer. CDR3s include the opening cysteine and the closing phenylalanine or tryptophan. The D gene is left open where the match is weak. Where a row states a size, it is once, few, many or the class of an expanded clone; other rows omit it.

>TRBV2|NA|many|TRBJ2-2
CASSEMSITNTGELFF
TGTGCCAGCAGTGAAATGTCCATAACGAACACCGGGGAGCTGTTTTTT
>TRBV5-5|TRBD2|many|TRBJ2-1
CASSLGSRTSSYNEQFF
TGTGCCAGCAGCTTGGGAAGTCGGACTAGCAGCTACAATGAGCAGTTCTTC
>TRBV20-1|NA|NA|TRBJ2-3
CSARVNGSEADTQYF
TGCAGTGCTAGAGTCAACGGGAGTGAGGCAGATACGCAGTATTTT
>TRBV7-2|NA|many|TRBJ2-7
CASSARTATPLAF
TGTGCCAGCAGCGCTCGGACGGCAACCCCCCTCGCCTTC
>TRBV12-3/TRBV12-4|TRBD1|many|TRBJ2-5
CASSFNRGETQYF
TGTGCCAGCAGTTTTAACAGGGGAGAGACCCAGTACTTC
>TRBV29-1|NA|many|TRBJ2-1
CSVDPGGRLLEQFF
TGCAGCGTTGATCCCGGGGGGCGACTACTCGAGCAGTTCTTC
>TRBV11-2|NA|medium-sized|TRBJ1-2
CASSLDREWGTYYGYTF
TGTGCCAGCAGCTTAGATCGAGAATGGGGGACCTACTATGGCTACACCTTC
>TRBV12-3/TRBV12-4|NA|medium-sized|TRBJ1-1
CASSFGRGEAFF
TGTGCCAGCAGTTTTGGCAGGGGTGAAGCTTTCTTT
>TRBV7-2|TRBD2|many|TRBJ2-7
CASSLPPGGAREQYF
TGTGCCAGCAGCCTCCCCCCCGGGGGGGCTCGCGAGCAGTACTTC
>TRBV29-1|NA|NA|TRBJ1-2
CSVEARVYGYTF
TGCAGCGTTGAAGCACGAGTCTATGGCTACACCTTC
>TRBV10-2|NA|many|TRBJ2-5
CASSPVQETQYF
TGCGCCAGCAGTCCAGTCCAAGAGACCCAGTACTTC
>TRBV6-5|TRBD1|many|TRBJ2-2
CASSVGQGARVTGELFF
TGTGCCAGCAGTGTCGGACAGGGGGCGCGTGTCACCGGGGAGCTGTTTTTT
>TRBV7-7|TRBD1|medium-sized|TRBJ1-5
CASSLADRGSSNQPQHF
TGTGCCAGCAGCTTAGCGGACAGGGGTTCAAGCAATCAGCCCCAGCATTTT
>TRBV28|TRBD1|medium-sized|TRBJ1-5
CASSPPWTGGEQPQHF
TGTGCCAGCAGTCCCCCATGGACAGGAGGGGAGCAGCCCCAGCATTTT
>TRBV29-1|NA|medium-sized|TRBJ2-1
CSGRTSDSYNEQFF
TGCAGCGGTAGGACCAGTGACTCCTACAATGAGCAGTTCTTC
>TRBV7-2|TRBD2|medium-sized|TRBJ2-1
CASSPREEGSYNEQFF
TGTGCCAGCAGCCCTCGGGAGGAGGGATCCTACAATGAGCAGTTCTTC
>TRBV12-3/TRBV12-4|NA|many|TRBJ2-3
CASSSPGQVSTDTQYF
TGTGCCAGCAGCTCCCCGGGACAAGTAAGCACAGATACGCAGTATTTT
>TRBV28|NA|medium-sized|TRBJ1-5
CASSLSKSWGDQPQHF
TGTGCCAGCAGTTTAAGTAAGTCGTGGGGGGACCAGCCCCAGCATTTT